Given below is one TCR beta chain in context. Germline CDR1 reads ENHRY; CDR2 reads SYGVKD. This CDR3 comprises 13 residues. The V gene lost 2 bases and the J gene lost 1 base, with 2 bases spanning the gap. This sample was taken from a study of shared clonotypes between healthy human individuals. CD8 cells classed as naive were CD45RO-negative and positively selected for CCR7, excluding terminally differentiated effector memory CD45RA+ cells. Using immunoSEQ multiplex PCR, the repertoire was profiled, and TCRdb retains in-frame clones only, with some absent. This table holds millions of clones, about 95% found once.

The J gene is TRBJ2-2, the V gene TRBV10-3, with D hard to call. The receptor comes from a man aged 18 to 29 in good health. Input material: naive CD8+ T cells sorted from blood. In nucleotides, the CDR3 is TGTGCCATCAGTGAGGTGAACACCGGGGAGCTGTTTTTT. Its translation: CAISEVNTGELFF.